These 11 T cell receptor beta chains came from one sample sequenced in a study of cytomegalovirus exposure and HLA in healthy donors. The protocol was immunoSEQ multiplex PCR, while the TCRdb copy is restricted to in-frame clones and leaves out a portion. The data hold about 64,000 clones, with around 89% observed a single time. Sequenced input: PBMCs. The receptors originated from a woman younger than 30 in good health and CMV-seronegative.

The chain carries TRBV19 and TRBJ2-2; TRBD2 agrees at 9 bases. The ends lost 4 bases at V and 5 bases at J; junction bases unmatched: 5. The germline V gene encodes CDR1 LNHDA and CDR2 SQIVND (reference sequence). The CDR3 contains 15 residues. CDR3 DNA: TGTGCCAGTAGTACCCCGGGACTAGCTACCGGGGAGCTGTTTTTT. The encoded protein is CASSTPGLATGELFF.

Turning to this clone: The junction differs from germline at one of its ends, possibly a read error. The same CDR3 also results from other DNA sequences found in this sample. The rearrangement uses TRBV7-3 and TRBJ2-7; TRBD2 matches 9 bases. CDR1 and CDR2 (germline): SGHTA, FQGTGA. CDR3 size: 12 residues. The CDR3 reads CASGKLAGEQYF. The CDR3 coding sequence is TGTGCCAGCGGAAAATTAGCGGGGGAGCAGTACTTT. Combining the CDR3 with reference TRBV7-3 and TRBJ2-7 gives the whole variable domain GAGVSQTPSNKVTEKGKYVELRCDPISGHTALYWYRQSLGQGPEFLIYFQGTGAADDSGLPNDRFFAVRPEGSVSTLKIQRTERGDSAVYLCASGKLAGEQYFGPGTRLTVT.

This clone was seen only once. This chain connects TRBV6-5 to TRBJ2-7, with a weak D call TRBD1 (5 bases). There are 14 residues in the CDR3. Germline V gene sequence: CDR1 MNHEY, CDR2 SVGAGI. V was cut by 3 bases and J by 1 base, with 10 bases left in between. CDR3: CASSYGKGSYEQYF. CDR3 nucleotides: TGTGCCAGCAGTTATGGGAAGGGGTCCTACGAGCAGTACTTC.

The chain links TRBV2 to TRBJ2-7, with 10 bases identical to TRBD2. The V and J ends lost 4 bases and 4 bases, in that order; junction bases with no gene match: 22. The CDR3 covers 20 residues. CDR1 is SNHLY, CDR2 FYNNEI, per germline. CDR3 amino acids: CASSAPGTGLGSGGTYEQYF. In DNA, the CDR3 is TGTGCCAGCAGTGCCCCCGGGACAGGCTTGGGTAGCGGGGGGACGTACGAGCAGTACTTC. The whole variable domain, remainder taken from reference TRBV2 and TRBJ2-7, is EPEVTQTPSHQVTQMGQEVILRCVPISNHLYFYWYRQILGQKVEFLVSFYNNEISEKSEIFDDQFSVERPDGSNFTLKIRSTKLEDSAMYFCASSAPGTGLGSGGTYEQYFGPGTRLTVT.

The CDR3 is CASSEQGVAGYTF. The CDR3 nucleotides read TGTGCCAGCAGCGAACAGGGGGTAGCTGGCTACACCTTC. The chain joins TRBV9 to TRBJ1-2; 8 nucleotides align to TRBD1. CDR1 and CDR2 (germline): SGDLS, YYNGEE. The CDR3 covers 13 residues. V trimming: 3 bases; J trimming: 7 bases; junction bases outside the gene matches: 5.

The chain joins TRBV6-1 to TRBJ2-3; TRBD2 aligns across 8 bases. Germline CDR1 MNHNS, CDR2 SASEGT. V lost 7 bases and J lost 4; bases outside the gene matches: 7. The CDR3 is 14 residues long. The CDR3 loop reads CASINGGAADTQYF. The CDR3 DNA reads as TGTGCCAGCATCAACGGGGGGGCGGCAGATACGCAGTATTTT.

The V and J genes are TRBV9 and TRBJ2-7; D gene uncertain. The CDR3 length is 14 residues. Trimming removed 1 base from V and 4 bases from J, with 12 bases in between. The V gene's germline CDR1 is SGDLS and CDR2 YYNGEE. The CDR3 is CASSVLPPLYEQYF. CDR3 bases: TGTGCCAGCAGCGTATTGCCACCGCTATACGAGCAGTACTTC.

This chain connects TRBV18 to TRBJ2-5; D remains unclear. CDR3 length: 13 amino acids. Per the germline V gene, CDR1 is KGHSH and CDR2 is LQKENI. V shed 1 base and J shed 5 bases, with 8 bases lying between them. The CDR3: CASSPRARETQYF. CDR3 nucleotides: TGTGCCAGCTCACCACGTGCCCGGGAGACCCAGTACTTC.

The chain recombines TRBV27 with TRBJ2-1; 14 bases fit TRBD2. CDR3 length: 17 residues. Trimming removed 6 bases from V and 7 bases from J; junction bases left unmatched: 11. CDR1 and CDR2 from the germline V gene are MNHEY and SMNVEV (reference sequence). The CDR3 DNA follows: TGTGCCAGCAGCCTCGATAGGGGACTAGCGGGAGCTAATGAGCAGTTCTTC. It translates to CASSLDRGLAGANEQFF.

In DNA form, the CDR3 reads TGTGCCAGCAGCGATAGCGGATGGAGCTCCTACGAGCAGTACTTC. Translation gives CASSDSGWSSYEQYF. This chain connects TRBV6-4 to TRBJ2-7, with D maybe TRBD2 (6 bases). Per germline, CDR1 MRHNA and CDR2 SNTAGT. The CDR3 consists of 15 residues. Between the trimmed V and J ends, which lost 6 bases and 0 bases, there was a span of 15 bases.

This clone was counted a single time. The genes are TRBV7-9 and TRBJ2-7, with 12 bases identical to TRBD1. Germline V lookup: CDR1 SEHNR, CDR2 FQNEAQ (reference sequence). Unmatched junction bases numbered 8, after V lost 3 bases and J lost 5 bases. The CDR3 runs to 16 residues. The CDR3 sequence: CASSFGGTGGRNEQYF. In DNA, the CDR3 is TGTGCCAGCAGCTTCGGAGGGACAGGGGGCAGGAACGAGCAGTACTTC.